This TCR beta chain was identified in a study of regulatory T cells in long-lasting Graves disease (dated by TCRdb to 2020 to 2022). About the investigation overall: Patients with newly diagnosed Graves' disease had been on antithyroid drugs for under 3 months. Peripheral blood TCR sequencing and RNA sequencing compared persistent Graves' disease patients with newly diagnosed Graves' disease patients. The study took place in China and was registered as a clinical trial. A total of around 35 samples underwent TCR sequencing, from roughly 13 patients with persistent Graves' disease and 20 patients with newly diagnosed Graves' disease.

Results and caveats for the whole study, not just this receptor: Only peripheral blood was studied, because thyroid tissue, the primary lesion, was inaccessible. Lower TCR Shannon entropy and fewer highly expanded clones were observed in persistent Graves' disease patients than in newly diagnosed patients, which suggested clonal expansion. Persistent disease showed preferential use of TRBV28, TRBJ1-2 and TRBJ2-5, whereas newly diagnosed disease favored TRBV20-1 and TRBJ2-1. Patients with persistent disease shared more public clonotypes (around 2,500) than newly diagnosed patients did (approximately 1,000). Only the TCR beta chain was sequenced and analyzed. The authors noted that the small sample size was a limitation that may lower accuracy.

What the time point label conveys for this sample: newly diagnosed GD, antithyroid drugs for less than 3 months. For both TCR sequencing and RNA sequencing, RNA was extracted from PBMCs in TRIzol. The diagnosis of Graves' disease followed American Thyroid Association guidelines. Patients for the study were recruited at an endocrinology department in Xi'an, China. Each patient gave approximately 10 milliliters of peripheral blood, collected in an EDTA anticoagulant tube. PBMCs were isolated by Ficoll Paque Plus density gradient separation without further T cell sorting. An Agilent 2100 Bioanalyzer and agarose gel were used to assess RNA quality, and a NanoDrop 2000 was used to measure RNA concentration. As for this clonotype: Its antigen is currently not known. Base quality data are lacking; no much larger clone is found one base away.

The V and J ends are trimmed by 5 bases and 2 bases, leaving 19 bases between them. Inclusive of the bounding cysteine and phenylalanine, the CDR3 is 17 residues long. Of all the DNA, just the CDR3 is kept, 51 bases in frame from base 1. Per the germline V gene, SGHTA is the CDR1 and FQGTGA is the CDR2. The library was built by means of multiplex PCR. The sequencer listed for this sample is Illumina HiSeq 4000. To build TCR beta libraries, CDR3 regions were amplified by Arm-PCR using iRepertoire HTBI primers. Before sequencing, the PCR products went through gel purification. The published analysis was carried out like this. Gene usage analysis of CDR3 amino acid clonotypes used the approximately 62 TRBV and 12 to 15 TRBJ segments found across samples. Filtered high-quality paired reads were merged into contigs using COPE and FqMerger. BLAST was used to align contigs to IMGT TRBV, TRBD and TRBJ reference genes, with CDR3 defined following IMGT. Highly expanded clones were defined as clonotypes with a frequency above 0.1%. Shannon entropy was used to measure repertoire diversity, and the Gini coefficient was used to measure V-J evenness. A clonotype was considered public if more than one individual shared it. TCRdb reanalyzed the raw reads on its own, using fastp at Q25 for trimming and MiXCR for clone calling, and kept in-frame beta chains. A single entry per CDR3 protein holds the most common genes and DNA from its merged rows. The V and J calls were not made by the authors but by TCRdb's processing. The sample table records about 530,000 distinct CDR3 sequences; more than 15% of these occur just once. Approximately 25% of the sample lies in the top ten.

These same records also appear under a second study, on T cells in Graves' hyperthyroidism and ophthalmopathy. Reported in the second study: A patient counted as having stable Graves' hyperthyroidism if no progression to ophthalmopathy occurred over 18 months of follow-up. Hyperthyroidism patients were newly diagnosed, had a disease duration of under 2 months, and were aged 18 to 65 years. Exclusion was applied to patients with uncontrolled infections, other autoimmune diseases, pregnancy or lactation. Diagnoses were based on clinical symptoms, serum thyroxine and TRAb, thyroid ultrasound and orbital computed tomography. The first round of RT-PCR for the TCR CDR3 was performed with the HTBI primer set and the Qiagen OneStep RT-PCR kit. Most expanded thyroid clonotypes (frequency above 0.001) were also detected in blood, suggesting blood repertoires may reflect thyroid immune responses. In cross-validation, a model built on a 13 V-J signature told ophthalmopathy apart from stable hyperthyroidism with roughly 87% sensitivity and roughly 83% specificity, and in testing the same model reached 80%/75%. In validation, the model predicted progression to ophthalmopathy a median of roughly 6.5 months before onset, with approximately 68% sensitivity and 72.22% specificity. A discovery cohort of about a hundred patients, 43 with Graves' ophthalmopathy and 55 to 60 with stable Graves' hyperthyroidism, was used to find distinguishing TCR V-J signatures. Whether ophthalmopathy could be predicted prospectively was tested in an independent validation cohort made up of roughly 19 hyperthyroidism patients plus 17 patients who later progressed to ophthalmopathy. The approximately 97 discovery patients were randomly divided into training and test sets at a 7:3 ratio. In over five Graves' hyperthyroidism patients, the study also compared T-cell repertoires from thyroid tissue with T-cell repertoires from blood. After sampling, hyperthyroidism patients received methimazole starting at 30 mg daily, and ophthalmopathy patients received high-dose intravenous methylprednisolone. Libraries were constructed in a second round of multiplex PCR, after which size selection and purification were performed. Sequencing of the libraries was done on an Illumina HiSeq2000 using paired-end 100 bp reads. SOAPnuke was used to process the raw data, with reads discarded if the reads contained adapters or uncalled bases, had a mean Phred below 15, or lacked an exact constant-primer or identifier match. COPE v1.2.5 was used to merge the high-quality paired reads, and each unique nucleotide sequence was defined as a clonotype. MiTCR v1.1 was used to align the clonotypes against IMGT TRBV, TRBD and TRBJ reference segments. The analysis was restricted to V-J combinations with a frequency above 0.0001, which together covered 98% to 99.2% of the repertoires. The TCS score was defined as the ratio of F50 (clonal expansion) to E x V (chaos), calculated using BLOSUM62-based TCRdist between CDR3 peptides within each V-J. Welch's t-statistics and random forest reduced just over 500 V-J features to roughly 13, which were used in a naive Bayes classifier (R e1071). No statistical method was used to fix the sample size in advance, and group allocation was not hidden from the investigators. TCR Vbeta CDR3 sequencing of 130 to 150 peripheral blood samples (under 45 ophthalmopathy, over 70 hyperthyroidism and about 17 progressor patients) is reported in the paper.

The TCR comes from a woman aged 35-60 years with Graves disease. Donor details come from another sample of the same person, matched by shared clones. Recombination connected TRBV7-3 to TRBJ2-4; a tentative D call is TRBD2 (5 bases match). The sample consisted of peripheral blood mononuclear cells (PBMCs), taken at new diagnosis, from a patient treated with antithyroid drugs. Read as DNA, the sequence is TGTGCCAGCAGCCCCAGACACCTCGTCGGGACCAAAAACATTCAGTACTTC. This encodes CASSPRHLVGTKNIQYF.